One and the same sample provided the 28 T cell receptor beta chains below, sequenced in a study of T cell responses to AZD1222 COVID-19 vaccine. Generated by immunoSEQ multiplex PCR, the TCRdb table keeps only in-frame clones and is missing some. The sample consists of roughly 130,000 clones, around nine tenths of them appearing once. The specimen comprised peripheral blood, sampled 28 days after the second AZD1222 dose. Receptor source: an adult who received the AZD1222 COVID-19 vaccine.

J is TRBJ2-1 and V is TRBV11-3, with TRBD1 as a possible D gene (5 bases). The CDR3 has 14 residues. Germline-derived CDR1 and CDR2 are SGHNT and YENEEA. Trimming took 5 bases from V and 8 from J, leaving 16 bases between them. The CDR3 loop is CASSLRQSSDEQFF. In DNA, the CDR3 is TGTGCCAGCAGCCTCAGACAGTCCAGTGATGAGCAGTTCTTC.

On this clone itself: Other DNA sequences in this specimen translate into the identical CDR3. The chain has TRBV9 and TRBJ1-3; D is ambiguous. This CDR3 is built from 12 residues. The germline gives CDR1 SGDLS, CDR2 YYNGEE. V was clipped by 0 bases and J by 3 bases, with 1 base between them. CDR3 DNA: TGTGCCAGCAGCGTAGGTGGAAACACCATATATTTT. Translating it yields CASSVGGNTIYF.

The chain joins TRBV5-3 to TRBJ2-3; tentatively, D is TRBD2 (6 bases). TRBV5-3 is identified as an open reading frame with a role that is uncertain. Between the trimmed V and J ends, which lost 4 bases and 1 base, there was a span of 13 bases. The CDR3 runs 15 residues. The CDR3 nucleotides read TGTGCCAGAAGCCAGAGACTAGTGGGCACAGATACGCAGTATTTT. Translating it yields CARSQRLVGTDTQYF.

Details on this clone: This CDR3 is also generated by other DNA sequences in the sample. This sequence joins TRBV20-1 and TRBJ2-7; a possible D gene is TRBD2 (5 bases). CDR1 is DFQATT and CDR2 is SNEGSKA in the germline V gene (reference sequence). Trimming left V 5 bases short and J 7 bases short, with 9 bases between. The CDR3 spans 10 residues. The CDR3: CSAGLLEQYF. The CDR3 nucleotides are TGCAGTGCTGGACTCCTGGAGCAGTACTTC.

The CDR3 loop is CASSRGYRDGLYQPQHF. CDR3 DNA sequence: TGTGCCAGTAGCCGGGGGTACCGGGACGGCCTCTATCAGCCCCAGCATTTT. The chain links TRBV19 to TRBJ1-5; perhaps TRBD1 as D (5 bases). Between the trimmed V and J ends, which lost 6 bases and 5 bases, there was a span of 23 bases. CDR1 is LNHDA and CDR2 is SQIVND in the germline V gene (reference sequence). This CDR3 is 17 amino acids long.

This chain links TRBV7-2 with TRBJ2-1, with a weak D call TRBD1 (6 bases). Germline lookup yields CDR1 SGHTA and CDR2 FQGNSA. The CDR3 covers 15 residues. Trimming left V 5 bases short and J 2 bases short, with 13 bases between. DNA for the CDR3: TGTGCCAGCAGCCTAACAGGGTCTCCCTACAATGAGCAGTTCTTC. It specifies CASSLTGSPYNEQFF.

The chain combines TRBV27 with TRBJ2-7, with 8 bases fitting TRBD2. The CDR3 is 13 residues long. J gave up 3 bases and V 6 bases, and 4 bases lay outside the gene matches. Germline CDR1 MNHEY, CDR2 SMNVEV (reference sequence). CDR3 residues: CASRLAAHYEQYF. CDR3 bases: TGTGCCAGCAGACTAGCGGCCCACTACGAGCAGTACTTC.

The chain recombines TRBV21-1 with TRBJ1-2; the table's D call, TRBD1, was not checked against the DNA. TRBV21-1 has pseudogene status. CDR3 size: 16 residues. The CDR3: CASSRLQGRRHYGYTF. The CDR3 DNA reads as TGTGCCAGCAGCAGATTACAGGGAAGGCGTCACTATGGCTACACCTTC.

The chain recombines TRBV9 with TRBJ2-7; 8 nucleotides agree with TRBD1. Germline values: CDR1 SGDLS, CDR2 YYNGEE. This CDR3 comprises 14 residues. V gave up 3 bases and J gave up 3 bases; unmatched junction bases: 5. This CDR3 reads CASSAGQGVYEQYF. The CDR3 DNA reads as TGTGCCAGCAGCGCCGGACAGGGTGTCTACGAGCAGTACTTC.

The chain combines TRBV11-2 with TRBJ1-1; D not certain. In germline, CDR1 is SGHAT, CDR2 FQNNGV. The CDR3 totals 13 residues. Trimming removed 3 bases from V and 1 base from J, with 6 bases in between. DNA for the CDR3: TGTGCCAGCAGCTTCTTCCAGAACACTGAAGCTTTCTTT. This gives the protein CASSFFQNTEAFF.

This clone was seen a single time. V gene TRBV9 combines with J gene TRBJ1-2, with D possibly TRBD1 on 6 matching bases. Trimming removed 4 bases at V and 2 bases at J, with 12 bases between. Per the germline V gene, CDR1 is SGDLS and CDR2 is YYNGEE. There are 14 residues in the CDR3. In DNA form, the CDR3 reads TGTGCCAGCAGCCAACAGGGAAACAACTATGGCTACACCTTC. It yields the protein CASSQQGNNYGYTF.

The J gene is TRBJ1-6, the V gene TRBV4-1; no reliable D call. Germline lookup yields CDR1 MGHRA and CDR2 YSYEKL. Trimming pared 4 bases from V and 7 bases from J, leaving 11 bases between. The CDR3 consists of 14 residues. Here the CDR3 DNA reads TGCGCCAGCAGCCTGCCCACGAGGAATTCACCCCTCCACTTT. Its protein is CASSLPTRNSPLHF.

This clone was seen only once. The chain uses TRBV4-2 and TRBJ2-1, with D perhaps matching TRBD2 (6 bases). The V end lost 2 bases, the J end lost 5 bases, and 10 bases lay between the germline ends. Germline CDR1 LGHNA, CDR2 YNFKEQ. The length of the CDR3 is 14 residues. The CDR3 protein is CASSQLRGNNEQFF. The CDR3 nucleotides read TGTGCCAGCAGCCAACTTCGGGGGAACAATGAGCAGTTCTTC.

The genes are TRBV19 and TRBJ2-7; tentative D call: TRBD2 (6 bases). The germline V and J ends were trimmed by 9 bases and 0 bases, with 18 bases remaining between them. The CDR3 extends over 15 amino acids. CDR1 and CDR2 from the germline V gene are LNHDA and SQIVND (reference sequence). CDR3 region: CASSGGTESSYEQYF. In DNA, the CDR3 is TGTGCCAGCAGTGGGGGGACTGAGAGCTCCTACGAGCAGTACTTC.

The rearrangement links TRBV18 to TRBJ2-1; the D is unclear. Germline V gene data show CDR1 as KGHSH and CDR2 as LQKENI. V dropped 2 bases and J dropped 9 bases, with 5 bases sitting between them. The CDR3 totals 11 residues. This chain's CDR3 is CASSPALEQFF. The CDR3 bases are TGTGCCAGCTCACCAGCCCTTGAGCAGTTCTTC.

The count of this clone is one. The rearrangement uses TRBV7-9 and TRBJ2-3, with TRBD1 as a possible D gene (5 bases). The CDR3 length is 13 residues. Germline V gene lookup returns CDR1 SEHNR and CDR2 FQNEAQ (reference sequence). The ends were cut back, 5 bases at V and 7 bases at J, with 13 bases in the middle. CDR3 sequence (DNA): TGTGCCAGCAGCCCCAAGACAGATTATACGCAGTATTTT. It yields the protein CASSPKTDYTQYF.

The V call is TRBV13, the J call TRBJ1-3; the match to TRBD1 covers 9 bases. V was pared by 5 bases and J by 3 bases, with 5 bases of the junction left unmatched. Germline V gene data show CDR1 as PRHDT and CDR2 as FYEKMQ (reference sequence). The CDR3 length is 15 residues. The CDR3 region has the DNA TGTGCCAGCAGCGCACAGGGGGCCGGTGGAAACACCATATATTTT. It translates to CASSAQGAGGNTIYF.

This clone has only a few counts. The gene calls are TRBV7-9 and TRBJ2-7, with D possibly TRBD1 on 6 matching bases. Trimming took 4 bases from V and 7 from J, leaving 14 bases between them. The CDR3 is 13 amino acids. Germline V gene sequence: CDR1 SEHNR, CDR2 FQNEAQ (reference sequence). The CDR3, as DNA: TGTGCCAGCAGCTCCCGGGACAAAGGGGAGCAGTACTTC. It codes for CASSSRDKGEQYF.

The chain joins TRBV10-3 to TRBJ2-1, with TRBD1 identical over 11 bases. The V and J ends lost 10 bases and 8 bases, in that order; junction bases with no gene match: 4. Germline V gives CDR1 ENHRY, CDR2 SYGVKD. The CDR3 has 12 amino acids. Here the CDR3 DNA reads TGTGCCAGCGGACAGGGGGCGGATGAGCAGTTCTTC. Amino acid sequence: CASGQGADEQFF.

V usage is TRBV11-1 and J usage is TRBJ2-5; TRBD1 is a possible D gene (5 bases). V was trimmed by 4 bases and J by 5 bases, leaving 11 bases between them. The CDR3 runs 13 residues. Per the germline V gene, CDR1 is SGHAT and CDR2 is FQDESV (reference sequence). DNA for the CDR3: TGTGCCAGCAGCTCACAGGTCGGGGAGACCCAGTACTTC. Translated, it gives CASSSQVGETQYF.

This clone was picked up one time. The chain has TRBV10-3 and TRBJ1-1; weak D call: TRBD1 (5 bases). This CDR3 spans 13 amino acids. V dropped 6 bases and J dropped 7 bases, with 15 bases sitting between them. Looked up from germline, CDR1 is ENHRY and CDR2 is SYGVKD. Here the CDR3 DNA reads TGTGCCATCAGAGGGCGGGGCGAGGGTGAAGCTTTCTTT. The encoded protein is CAIRGRGEGEAFF.

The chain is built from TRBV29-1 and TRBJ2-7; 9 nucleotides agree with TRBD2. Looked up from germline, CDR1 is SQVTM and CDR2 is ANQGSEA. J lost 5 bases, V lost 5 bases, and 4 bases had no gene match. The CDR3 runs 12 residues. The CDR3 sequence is CSVSTSGNEQYF. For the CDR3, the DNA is TGCAGCGTTTCGACTAGCGGTAACGAGCAGTACTTC.

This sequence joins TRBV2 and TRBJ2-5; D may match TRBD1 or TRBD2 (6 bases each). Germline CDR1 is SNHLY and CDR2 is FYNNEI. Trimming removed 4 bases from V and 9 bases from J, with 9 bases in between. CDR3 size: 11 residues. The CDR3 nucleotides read TGTGCCAGCAGTGGGAGGGGGGCCCAGTACTTC. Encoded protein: CASSGRGAQYF. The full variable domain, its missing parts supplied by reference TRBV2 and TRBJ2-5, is EPEVTQTPSHQVTQMGQEVILRCVPISNHLYFYWYRQILGQKVEFLVSFYNNEISEKSEIFDDQFSVERPDGSNFTLKIRSTKLEDSAMYFCASSGRGAQYFGPGTRLLVL.

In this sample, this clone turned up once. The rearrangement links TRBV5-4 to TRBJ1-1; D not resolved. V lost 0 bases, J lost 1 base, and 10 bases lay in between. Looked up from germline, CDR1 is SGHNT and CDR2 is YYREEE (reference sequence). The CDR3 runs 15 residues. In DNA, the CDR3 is TGTGCCAGCAGCTTGGGTATGAAGTCGAACACTGAAGCTTTCTTT. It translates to CASSLGMKSNTEAFF.

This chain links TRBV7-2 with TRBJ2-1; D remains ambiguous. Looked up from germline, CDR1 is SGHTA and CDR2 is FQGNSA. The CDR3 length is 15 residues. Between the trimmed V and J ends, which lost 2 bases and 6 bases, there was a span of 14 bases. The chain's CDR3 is CASSLFENLRNEQFF. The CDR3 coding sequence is TGTGCCAGCAGCTTATTCGAGAATTTACGCAATGAGCAGTTCTTC.

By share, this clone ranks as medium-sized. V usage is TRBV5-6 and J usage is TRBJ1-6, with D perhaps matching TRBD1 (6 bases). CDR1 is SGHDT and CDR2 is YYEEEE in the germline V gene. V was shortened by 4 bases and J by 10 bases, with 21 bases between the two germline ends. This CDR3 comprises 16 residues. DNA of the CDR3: TGTGCCAGCAGCCGGCTACAGGGCGCGAGGGGATCACCCCTCCACTTT. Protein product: CASSRLQGARGSPLHF.

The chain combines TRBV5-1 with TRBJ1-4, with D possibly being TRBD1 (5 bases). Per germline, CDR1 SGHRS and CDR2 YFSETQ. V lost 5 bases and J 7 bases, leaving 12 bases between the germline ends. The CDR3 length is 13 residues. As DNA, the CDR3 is TGCGCCAGCAGGGACAATCGGGGTGAAAAACTGTTTTTT. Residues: CASRDNRGEKLFF.

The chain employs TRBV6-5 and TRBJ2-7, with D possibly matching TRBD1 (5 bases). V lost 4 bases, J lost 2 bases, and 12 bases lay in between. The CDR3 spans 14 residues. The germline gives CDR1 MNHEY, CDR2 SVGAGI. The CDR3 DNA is TGTGCCAGCAGTTCCGGCGGCAGGGCCTACGAGCAGTACTTC. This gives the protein CASSSGGRAYEQYF.